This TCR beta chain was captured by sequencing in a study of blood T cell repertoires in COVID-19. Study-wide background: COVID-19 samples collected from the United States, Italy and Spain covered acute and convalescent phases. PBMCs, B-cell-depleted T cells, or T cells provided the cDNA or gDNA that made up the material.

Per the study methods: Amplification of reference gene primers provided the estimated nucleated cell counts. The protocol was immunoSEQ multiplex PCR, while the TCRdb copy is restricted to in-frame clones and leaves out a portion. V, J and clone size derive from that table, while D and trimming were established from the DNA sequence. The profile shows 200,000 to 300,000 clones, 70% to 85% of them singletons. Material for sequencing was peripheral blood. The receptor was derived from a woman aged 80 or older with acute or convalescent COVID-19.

The CDR3 DNA reads TGCGCCAGCAGGGGACCGGGACAGCATATCAGCTCCTATAATTCACCCCTCCACTTT. This sequence encodes CASRGPGQHISSYNSPLHF. This chain links TRBV10-1 with TRBJ1-6; 7 nucleotides match TRBD1. In germline, CDR1 is WNHNN, CDR2 SYGVQD (reference sequence). V lost 6 bases and J lost 0; bases outside the gene matches: 14. The length of the CDR3 is 19 residues.